The 7 T cell receptor beta chains below all came from one sample that was sequenced in a study of T cells in Graves' hyperthyroidism and ophthalmopathy. Using RNA transcripts as the source, TCR beta CDR3 regions were amplified. The HTBI primer set served for first-round RT-PCR of the TCR CDR3. TCRdb reanalysed the multiplex PCR reads using MiXCR and keeps one entry per CDR3 protein. The repertoire has 350,000 or so distinct CDR3 sequences, around a fifth of them found once; the top ten carry 50% to 65%. The sequenced material came from blood. These receptors were obtained from a woman between 50 and 59 years old with Graves' hyperthyroidism.

This clonotype appeared a few times. The V gene is TRBV28, the J gene TRBJ1-5, with 9 positions matching TRBD1. This CDR3 spans 15 amino acids. Losses at the gene ends were 3 bases for V and 6 bases for J; bases not matched to a gene: 6. Per the germline V gene, CDR1 is MDHEN and CDR2 is SYDVKM. This CDR3 is CASSFGTGILQPQHF. CDR3 DNA: TGTGCCAGCAGTTTCGGGACAGGGATTCTTCAGCCCCAGCATTTT. The full variable domain, completed using reference TRBV28 and TRBJ1-5, is DVKVTQSSRYLVKRTGEKVFLECVQDMDHENMFWYRQDPGLGLRLIYFSYDVKMKEKGDIPEGYSVSREKKERFSLILESASTNQTSMYLCASSFGTGILQPQHFGDGTRLSIL.

The chain couples TRBV11-3 to TRBJ2-7; 11 bases map to TRBD2. V gave up 3 bases and J gave up 7 bases; unmatched junction bases: 8. Germline V lookup: CDR1 SGHNT, CDR2 YENEEA. This CDR3 spans 15 amino acids. The CDR3 sequence is CASSLDLAGGSEQYF. In DNA, the CDR3 is TGTGCCAGCAGCTTGGACCTAGCGGGAGGATCTGAGCAGTACTTC.

Ten or more counts support this clonotype. The rearrangement links TRBV3-1 to TRBJ2-5; no clear D gene. The CDR3 covers 13 residues. Trimming shortened V by 1 base and J by 7 bases, and 10 bases separated the two germline ends. Germline V gene sequence: CDR1 LGHDT, CDR2 YNNKEL (reference sequence). The CDR3 nucleotides read TGTGCCAGCAGCCAAGCCGCGACGGGGACCCAGTACTTC. It translates to CASSQAATGTQYF.

This clonotype has ten or more counts. V is TRBV28 and J is TRBJ1-1; D unresolved. CDR3 length equals 12 residues. Germline-derived CDR1 and CDR2 are MDHEN and SYDVKM. Between the trimmed V and J ends, which lost 3 bases and 8 bases, there was a span of 10 bases. CDR3 amino acids: CASSLTTAEAFF. The CDR3, as DNA: TGTGCCAGCAGTTTGACCACGGCCGAAGCTTTCTTT.

In its sample, this clonotype was seen a few times. The V and J genes are TRBV9 and TRBJ2-1; TRBD2 aligns across 7 bases. Per the germline V gene, CDR1 is SGDLS and CDR2 is YYNGEE. CDR3 length: 18 residues. Germline trimming cut 2 bases from V and 4 bases from J; bases unmatched to any gene: 15. The CDR3 sequence is CASSVQAPTSSVYNEQFF. The CDR3 DNA reads as TGTGCCAGCAGCGTTCAGGCTCCGACTAGCAGCGTTTACAATGAGCAGTTCTTC.

This clonotype was seen many times. This chain links TRBV3-1 with TRBJ2-3; no firm D call. The germline CDR1 and CDR2 sequences are LGHDT and YNNKEL (reference sequence). The V end was cut by 3 bases, the J end by 8 bases, with 6 bases between. The CDR3 is made up of 11 amino acids. In DNA form, the CDR3 reads TGTGCCAGCAGCCAGGGAACTACGCAGTATTTT. Amino acids: CASSQGTTQYF.

This clonotype has at least ten counts. The gene calls are TRBV9 and TRBJ2-3; no reliable D call. The V gene's germline CDR1 is SGDLS and CDR2 YYNGEE. Trimming took off 4 bases at V and 2 bases at J, with 14 bases between the two ends. The CDR3 is 15 residues long. The CDR3 loop is CASSPGHSLTDTQYF. CDR3 sequence (DNA): TGTGCCAGCAGCCCAGGCCACAGCCTCACAGATACGCAGTATTTT.